A selection of T cell receptor beta chains follows, all from one sample in a study of blood T cell repertoires in COVID-19. Assay: immunoSEQ multiplex PCR; the TCRdb copy retains only in-frame clones and omits some. The sample yields 130,000 to 150,000 clones, 75% to 90% seen once. Material for sequencing was peripheral blood. Every receptor here comes from an older man who had recovered from COVID-19. CDR3s include the opening cysteine and the closing phenylalanine or tryptophan. The D gene is left open where the match is weak. The listing skips clone size in some rows; elsewhere it reads once, few, many or a size class.

.	TRBV30	TRBJ2-7	TRBD1	CAWSPGQIYEQYF	TGTGCCTGGAGTCCGGGACAGATCTACGAGCAGTACTTC
.	TRBV23-1	TRBJ2-2	.	CASSQSRTVNGELFF	TGCGCCAGCAGTCAATCGCGGACAGTAAACGGGGAGCTGTTTTTT
.	TRBV2	TRBJ2-3	TRBD2	CASSGGIAGVNTQYF	TGTGCCAGCAGTGGGGGAATAGCGGGAGTAAATACGCAGTATTTT
.	TRBV4-3	TRBJ2-1	TRBD2	CASSRGVAGGRRGNEQFF	TGCGCCAGCAGCCGGGGGGTAGCGGGAGGGCGCAGGGGAAATGAGCAGTTCTTC
few	TRBV5-1	TRBJ1-2	.	CASSLGTESGYTF	TGCGCCAGCAGCTTGGGGACAGAAAGCGGCTACACCTTC
.	TRBV27	TRBJ2-2	.	CASSLSGYNTGELFF	TGTGCCAGCAGTTTATCCGGGTACAACACCGGGGAGCTGTTTTTT
.	TRBV4-1	TRBJ2-2	.	CASSQYGGQGRTGELFF	TGCGCCAGCAGCCAATACGGTGGGCAGGGTCGGACCGGGGAGCTGTTTTTT
.	TRBV5-6	TRBJ2-1	TRBD2	CASSFSGKWQFF	TGTGCCAGCAGCTTTAGCGGGAAATGGCAGTTCTTC
.	TRBV12-5	TRBJ1-3	.	CASGLGRSSGNTIYF	TGTGCTAGTGGTTTGGGACGGAGCTCTGGAAACACCATATATTTT
.	TRBV6-2/TRBV6-3	TRBJ2-3	TRBD2	CASSPLLAGVFTDTQYF	TGTGCCAGCAGTCCCCTACTAGCGGGAGTATTCACAGATACGCAGTATTTT
.	TRBV2	TRBJ2-7	.	CATTGPTSPYEQYF	TGTGCCACCACGGGCCCAACTAGCCCGTACGAGCAGTACTTC
.	TRBV3-1/TRBV3-2	TRBJ2-7	TRBD2	CASSPGTIVEQYF	TGTGCCAGCAGCCCCGGGACTATCGTCGAGCAGTACTTC
.	TRBV19	TRBJ1-1	TRBD1	CASTDRGQSRNTEAFF	TGTGCCAGTACCGATAGGGGACAGAGCAGGAACACTGAAGCTTTCTTT
once	TRBV2	TRBJ1-4	TRBD1	CASSEGTGREKLFF	TGTGCCAGCAGTGAAGGGACAGGGAGGGAAAAACTGTTTTTT
.	TRBV6-5	TRBJ2-1	.	CASGLGYNEQFF	TGTGCCAGCGGGCTCGGATACAATGAGCAGTTCTTC
.	TRBV10-1	TRBJ2-2	.	CATPQKAPGELFF	TGCGCCACCCCACAGAAGGCCCCCGGGGAGCTGTTTTTT
.	TRBV6-6	TRBJ2-7	.	CASSSFGEGGTYEQYF	TGTGCCAGCAGTTCCTTCGGGGAGGGGGGAACCTACGAGCAGTACTTC
once	TRBV7-2	TRBJ2-5	.	CASSQYGGSWETQYF	TGTGCCAGCAGCCAATACGGGGGTTCATGGGAGACCCAGTACTTC
.	TRBV9	TRBJ2-1	TRBD2	CATTARTSVFLVQFF	TGTGCCACCACCGCCAGGACTAGCGTCTTCCTGGTGCAGTTCTTC
.	TRBV27	TRBJ2-6	.	CASSLWPGEKSGANVLTF	TGTGCCAGCAGTTTATGGCCAGGGGAAAAATCTGGGGCCAACGTCCTGACTTTC
.	TRBV20-1	TRBJ2-1	.	CSAPTSNEQFF	TGCAGTGCGCCGACTAGCAATGAGCAGTTCTTC
few	TRBV7-7	TRBJ2-7	TRBD2	CASSLRLAYEQYF	TGTGCCAGCAGCTTAAGACTAGCGTACGAGCAGTACTTC
.	TRBV30	TRBJ2-3	.	CAFYRERTDTQYF	TGTGCCTTTTACAGGGAACGCACAGATACGCAGTATTTT
.	TRBV3-1/TRBV3-2	TRBJ1-2	.	CASSQVMSGGPYGYTF	TGTGCCAGCAGCCAAGTTATGAGCGGAGGACCTTATGGCTACACCTTC
.	TRBV29-1	TRBJ2-1	TRBD2	CSVEREGEQFF	TGCAGCGTTGAGCGGGAGGGAGAGCAGTTCTTC
.	TRBV6-1	TRBJ2-7	.	CASSEGPTYEQYF	TGTGCCAGCAGTGAAGGGCCAACCTACGAGCAGTACTTC
.	TRBV14	TRBJ1-2	.	CASSQEDTGTVYGYTF	TGTGCCAGCAGCCAAGAGGACACGGGTACTGTTTATGGCTACACCTTC
.	TRBV7-2	TRBJ2-5	.	CASSPRAQETQYF	TGTGCCAGCAGCCCCAGGGCCCAAGAGACCCAGTACTTC
.	TRBV2	TRBJ2-7	TRBD2	CASSDGLAGVREQYF	TGTGCCAGCAGTGATGGGCTAGCGGGAGTCAGGGAGCAGTACTTC
once	TRBV9	TRBJ2-5	.	CASSAGGPGETQYF	TGTGCCAGCAGCGCCGGAGGGCCTGGAGAGACCCAGTACTTC
once	TRBV5-6	TRBJ1-1	TRBD1	CASSFTGVTEAFF	TGTGCCAGCAGCTTCACAGGGGTAACTGAAGCTTTCTTT
.	TRBV6-5	TRBJ1-1	TRBD1	CASKTRQGGTEAFF	TGTGCCAGCAAGACCCGACAGGGAGGCACTGAAGCTTTCTTT
.	TRBV21-1	TRBJ2-1	.	CASSKSTHPYYNEQFF	TGTGCCAGCAGCAAGTCGACACACCCATACTACAATGAGCAGTTCTTC
.	TRBV5-1	TRBJ2-3	TRBD2	CTSSVLAGASGDTQYF	TGCACCAGCAGCGTCCTAGCGGGAGCTTCTGGAGATACGCAGTATTTT
.	TRBV19	TRBJ2-2	TRBD1	CASRNRDRDTGELFF	TGTGCCAGTAGGAACCGGGACAGGGACACCGGGGAGCTGTTTTTT
.	TRBV19	TRBJ2-1	TRBD2	CASLGGLAGAKQFF	TGTGCCAGTCTTGGGGGACTAGCGGGAGCAAAGCAGTTCTTC
.	TRBV19	TRBJ1-6	TRBD1	CASSPQGGEMAPLHF	TGTGCCAGTAGTCCGCAGGGGGGAGAGATGGCACCCCTCCACTTT
.	TRBV18	TRBJ2-6	.	CASSLYSDAASGANVLTF	TGTGCCAGCTCACTATATAGCGATGCTGCCTCTGGGGCCAACGTCCTGACTTTC
.	TRBV3-1/TRBV3-2	TRBJ1-3	.	CASSLRDAGYGNTIYF	TGTGCCAGCAGCTTACGGGACGCGGGATATGGAAACACCATATATTTT
.	TRBV2	TRBJ2-7	.	CASSEDLESGWSSYEQYF	TGTGCCAGCAGTGAAGATTTGGAGAGCGGTTGGAGCTCCTACGAGCAGTACTTC
.	TRBV6-8	TRBJ2-5	TRBD2	CASRSSGRTQETQYF	TGTGCCAGCAGGTCTAGCGGGAGGACCCAAGAGACCCAGTACTTC
.	TRBV6-2/TRBV6-3	TRBJ2-4	TRBD1	CASSDTGGTEAKNIQYF	TGTGCCAGCAGTGACACAGGGGGCACGGAGGCCAAAAACATTCAGTACTTC
many	TRBV18	TRBJ2-6	.	CASSPTLIRDGANVLTF	TGTGCCAGCTCACCCACCCTGATACGAGATGGGGCCAACGTCCTGACTTTC
.	TRBV9	TRBJ2-1	.	CASSVSGSSYNEQFF	TGTGCCAGCAGCGTAAGCGGTAGCTCCTACAATGAGCAGTTCTTC
.	TRBV6-5	TRBJ2-1	TRBD2	CASSHGLAGENEQFF	TGTGCCAGCAGTCACGGCCTAGCGGGAGAGAATGAGCAGTTCTTC
.	TRBV5-4	TRBJ2-1	TRBD1	CASSLEARGQDEQFF	TGTGCCAGCAGCTTGGAGGCCAGGGGGCAGGATGAGCAGTTCTTC
.	TRBV14	TRBJ1-4	TRBD1	CASSLLKRQGAPRCRELFF	TGTGCCAGCAGCCTCCTCAAGAGGCAGGGGGCGCCCCGGTGCAGGGAACTGTTTTTT
.	TRBV24-1	TRBJ2-5	TRBD2	CATSSGTSGRAKETQYF	TGTGCCACCTCCTCCGGGACTAGCGGGAGGGCCAAAGAGACCCAGTACTTC
many	TRBV7-2	TRBJ2-2	.	CASSLGAGATFTGELFF	TGTGCCAGCAGCTTAGGGGCAGGTGCAACCTTCACCGGGGAGCTGTTTTTT
.	TRBV7-6	TRBJ2-2	.	CASSFRYGMELYTGELFF	TGTGCCAGCAGCTTTAGGTACGGGATGGAGCTTTACACCGGGGAGCTGTTTTTT
.	TRBV19	TRBJ1-1	TRBD1	CASSPRPDRGAEAFF	TGTGCCAGTAGCCCCCGGCCCGACAGGGGAGCTGAAGCTTTCTTT
once	TRBV7-8	TRBJ1-1	TRBD1	CASSGQGAWDTEAFF	TGTGCCAGCAGCGGACAGGGGGCTTGGGACACTGAAGCTTTCTTT
.	TRBV7-2	TRBJ2-1	.	CASSFRGASGAYNEQFF	TGTGCCAGCAGCTTTCGGGGGGCGAGCGGAGCCTACAATGAGCAGTTCTTC
few	TRBV19	TRBJ1-5	.	CASSIGTERPQHF	TGTGCCAGTAGTATAGGAACCGAGAGGCCCCAGCATTTT
.	TRBV2	TRBJ2-1	.	CASSPGSYNEQFF	TGTGCCAGCAGTCCCGGGTCCTACAATGAGCAGTTCTTC